Given below is one T cell receptor (beta chain) in context. Its antigen is currently unknown. Libraries were prepared by immunoSEQ multiplex PCR; TCRdb keeps only in-frame clonotypes and omits some of them. The sample lists under 75,000 clones, almost 95% occurring once. This CDR3 has 14 amino acids. CDR1 MNHNS and CDR2 SASEGT come from the germline V gene. Trimming shortened V by 1 base and J by 0 bases, and 7 bases separated the two germline ends. This sample was taken from a study of cytomegalovirus exposure and HLA in healthy donors. The study's findings and limits: Most TCR sequences were rare, but some public TCRs occurred in many donors. The investigators catalogued under 200 TCR beta chains as cytomegalovirus-associated. Subsequent analysis revealed that first-cohort TCR clusters tended to co-occur in the 120 validation repertoires.

The V gene is TRBV6-1, the J gene TRBJ2-7; D is unresolved. This TCR derives from a young man in good health and CMV-seropositive. Sequenced sample: PBMCs. This CDR3 reads CASSEVSGSYEQYF. CDR3 nucleotide sequence: TGTGCCAGCAGTGAAGTGTCAGGCTCCTACGAGCAGTACTTC.